The clone carrying this T cell receptor (beta chain) has at least ten counts. Antigen unknown. This record comes from a study of beta chain features in type 1 diabetes. General study results and limits: Type 1 diabetes patients showed fewer insertions and more deletions at VDJ junctions. For Type 1 diabetes patients, all four CD4+ subsets carried TCRB CDR3s that were moderately but significantly shorter. cDNA sequencing could over-represent cells with high TCR expression.

The CDR3 is 15 residues long. Trimming stripped 0 bases from V and 2 bases from J, with 10 bases between. Germline CDR1 is SGDLS and CDR2 is YYNGEE. As every portion of the isolated RNA was reverse transcribed, the sequencing read expressed TCRB transcripts. The protocol was immunoSEQ multiplex PCR, while the TCRdb copy is restricted to in-frame clones and leaves out a portion. Seen here are some 130,000 clones, 9% observed once, and the top ten hold approximately 0.7%. Cells sorted by CD45RO/CCR7/CD25/CD127/CD95/CD27 comprised CD4+ naive, central memory, regulatory and stem cell-like memory cells. Sequencing was performed on central memory CD4+ T cells from blood. The sequence derives from a man aged 25 to 40 with type 1 diabetes. The chain is built from TRBV9 and TRBJ2-3; D is ambiguous. CDR3 DNA: TGTGCCAGCAGCGTAGTAAGCGCTTACACAGATACGCAGTATTTT. It is translated as CASSVVSAYTDTQYF.